This TCR beta chain was documented in a study of blood T cells in healthy people across ages. V trimming: 0 bases; J trimming: 6 bases; junction bases outside the gene matches: 8. CDR3 length: 17 amino acids. Germline CDR1 and CDR2: MNHEY and SVGAGI. A second PCR of about 7 to 11 cycles used a sample-barcoded 5' primer and a J-beta primer mix. MiXCR was run by TCRdb on the 5' RACE reads, yielding one entry per CDR3 protein. The table includes 1 million or so distinct CDR3 sequences, less than 50% detected once. The source is a woman in her fifties or sixties in good health. The chain couples TRBV6-5 to TRBJ2-1, with 10 bases lining up with TRBD1. Sequenced material: blood. The DNA of the CDR3 is TGTGCCAGCAGTTACTCAGAGACAGGGGGCGCCGGCAATGAGCAGTTCTTC. Its translation is CASSYSETGGAGNEQFF.